Sequencing of this T cell receptor beta chain was carried out in a study of post-analysis software for immune sequencing data. For the study at large: Several disease courses (relapsing-remitting, secondary progressive and progressive-relapsing) of multiple sclerosis were included. Study results and caveats: Those with multiple sclerosis, the patient group, showed significantly lower normalized Chao1 diversity than controls. Same-batch preparations were strongly co-clustered by F measure. Among 5 or 6 TRBV segments more frequent in patients than controls were TRBV5-6, TRBV5-1 and TRBV20-1.

The authors incorporated unique molecular identifiers into the TCR beta cDNA libraries. TCRdb reprocessed the PCR reads via MiXCR and lists one record per CDR3 protein. The sample yields approximately 630,000 distinct CDR3 sequences, roughly three fifths seen once. This clonotype was seen more than once but under ten times. Its target is not known. This CDR3 spans 15 amino acids. Trimming shortened V by 0 bases and J by 2 bases, and 9 bases separated the two germline ends. Germline V gene sequence: CDR1 SGDLS, CDR2 YYNGEE. J is TRBJ2-1 and V is TRBV9; D gene uncertain. Sequences were obtained from blood. The clonotype originates from a girl aged 2 to 10 with multiple sclerosis. The CDR3 nucleotides read TGTGCCAGCAGCGTAGAACGGGTAGCCTACAATGAGCAGTTCTTC. This translates into CASSVERVAYNEQFF.